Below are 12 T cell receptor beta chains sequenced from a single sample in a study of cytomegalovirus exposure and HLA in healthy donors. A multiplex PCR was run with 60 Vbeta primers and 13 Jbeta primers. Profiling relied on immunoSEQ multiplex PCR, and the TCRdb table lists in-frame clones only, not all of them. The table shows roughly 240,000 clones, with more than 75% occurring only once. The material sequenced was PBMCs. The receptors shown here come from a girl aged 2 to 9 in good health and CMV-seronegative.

The CDR3 region has the DNA TGTGCCAGCAGTTATAGTAATGAGCAGTTCTTC. Its translation is CASSYSNEQFF. The genes are TRBV6-1 and TRBJ2-1, with D hard to call. With 5 bases removed from V and 7 bases from J, the gap between germline ends came to 6 bases. CDR1 MNHNS and CDR2 SASEGT come from the germline V gene. This CDR3 comprises 11 residues.

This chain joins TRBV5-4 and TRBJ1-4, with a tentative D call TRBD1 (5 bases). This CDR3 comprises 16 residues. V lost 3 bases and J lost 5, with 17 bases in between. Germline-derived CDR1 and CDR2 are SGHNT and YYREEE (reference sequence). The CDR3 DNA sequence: TGTGCCAGCAGCTCGGGAGGTCAGGGTTCGAATGAAAAACTGTTTTTT. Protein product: CASSSGGQGSNEKLFF.

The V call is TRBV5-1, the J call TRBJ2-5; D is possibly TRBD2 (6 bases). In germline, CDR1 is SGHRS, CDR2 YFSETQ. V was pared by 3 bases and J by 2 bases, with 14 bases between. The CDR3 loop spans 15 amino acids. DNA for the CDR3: TGCGCCAGCAGCTACGGGGGAGGATGGCAAGAGACCCAGTACTTC. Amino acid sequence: CASSYGGGWQETQYF.

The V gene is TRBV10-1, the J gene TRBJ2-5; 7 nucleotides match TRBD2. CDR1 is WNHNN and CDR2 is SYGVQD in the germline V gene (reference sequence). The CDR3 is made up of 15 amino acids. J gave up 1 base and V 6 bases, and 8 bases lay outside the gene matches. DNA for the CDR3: TGCGCCAGCAGCCATGGTTCGGGGGGCCAAGAGACCCAGTACTTC. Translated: CASSHGSGGQETQYF.

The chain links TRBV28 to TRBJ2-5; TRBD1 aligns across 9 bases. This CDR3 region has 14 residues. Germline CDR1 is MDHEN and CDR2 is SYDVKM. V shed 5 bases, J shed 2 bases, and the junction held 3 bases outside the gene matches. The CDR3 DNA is TGTGCCAGCAGTCCCGGACAGGGGCAAGAGACCCAGTACTTC. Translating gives CASSPGQGQETQYF.

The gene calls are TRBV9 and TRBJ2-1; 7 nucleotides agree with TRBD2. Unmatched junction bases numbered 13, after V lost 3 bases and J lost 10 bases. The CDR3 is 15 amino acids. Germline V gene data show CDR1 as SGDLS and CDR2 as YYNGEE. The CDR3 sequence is CASSAEHVAGEEQFF. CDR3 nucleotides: TGTGCCAGCAGCGCCGAACATGTGGCGGGGGAAGAGCAGTTCTTC.

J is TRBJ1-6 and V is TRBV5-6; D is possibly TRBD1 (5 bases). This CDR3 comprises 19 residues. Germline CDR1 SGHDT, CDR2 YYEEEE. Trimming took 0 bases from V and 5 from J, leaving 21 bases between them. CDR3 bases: TGTGCCAGCAGCTTGGTTGCAGGGTGGCACCTACGAAATAATTCACCCCTCCACTTT. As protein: CASSLVAGWHLRNNSPLHF.

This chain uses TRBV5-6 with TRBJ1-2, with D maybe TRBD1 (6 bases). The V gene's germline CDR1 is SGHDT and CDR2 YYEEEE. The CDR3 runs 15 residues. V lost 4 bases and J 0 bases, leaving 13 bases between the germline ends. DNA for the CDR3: TGTGCCAGCAGCATGCAGGGGAGACCTAACTATGGCTACACCTTC. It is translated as CASSMQGRPNYGYTF.

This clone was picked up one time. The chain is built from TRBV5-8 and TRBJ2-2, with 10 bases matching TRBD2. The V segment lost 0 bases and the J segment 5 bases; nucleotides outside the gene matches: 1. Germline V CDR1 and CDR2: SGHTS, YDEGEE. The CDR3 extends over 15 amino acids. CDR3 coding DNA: TGTGCCAGCAGCTTGGCGGGACTAGCGACCGGGGAGCTGTTTTTT. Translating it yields CASSLAGLATGELFF.

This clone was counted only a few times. The CDR3 coding sequence is TGCGCCAGCAGCCCGGGACAGACTGGAAACACCATATATTTT. Amino acid sequence: CASSPGQTGNTIYF. The chain employs TRBV5-1 and TRBJ1-3; TRBD1 agrees at 7 bases. J gave up 2 bases and V 4 bases, and 3 bases lay outside the gene matches. From germline, CDR1 is SGHRS and CDR2 YFSETQ. CDR3 size: 14 residues.

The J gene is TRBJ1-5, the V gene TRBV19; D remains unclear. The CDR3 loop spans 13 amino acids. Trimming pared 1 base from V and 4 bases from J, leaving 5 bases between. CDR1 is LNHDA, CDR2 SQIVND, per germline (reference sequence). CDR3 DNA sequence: TGTGCCAGTAGTATAGGACAAAATCAGCCCCAGCATTTT. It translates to CASSIGQNQPQHF.

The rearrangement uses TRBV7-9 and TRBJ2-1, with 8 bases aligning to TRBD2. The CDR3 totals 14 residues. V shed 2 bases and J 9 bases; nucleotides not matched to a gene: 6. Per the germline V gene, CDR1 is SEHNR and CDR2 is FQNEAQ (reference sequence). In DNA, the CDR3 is TGTGCCAGCAGCTTATCCAGCGGGAGCAGTGAGCAGTTCTTC. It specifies CASSLSSGSSEQFF.